This is a list of T cell receptor beta chains from one sample in a study of early T cells in non-severe SARS-CoV-2 infection. TCRdb re-analysed the 5' RACE reads in MiXCR, keeping a single row per CDR3 protein. The sample shows about 60,000 distinct CDR3 sequences, 8.5% to 9.5% of them seen only once. The sequencing input was whole blood. The receptors stem from an adult who was a healthcare worker with PCR-confirmed SARS-CoV-2 infection or an uninfected control (not recorded which). The CDR3 runs from the conserved cysteine through the conserved F or W.

v_call cdr3_aa
TRBV2 CASTVGTSRTETQYF
TRBV25-1 CASSRQSTGNYGYTF
TRBV7-2 CASSLGYMDTEAFF
TRBV29-1 CSVGGTTTSTDTQYF
TRBV29-1 CSVETHGGNTQYF
TRBV29-1 CSAETHGGNTQYF
TRBV2 CASRPGQRGSPLHF
TRBV2 CASSWTGRLAEQFF
TRBV20-1 CSARDLQGAGLAVNNEQFF
TRBV6-5 CASSYMASGGGAGELFF
TRBV7-2 CASSLVANTEAFF
TRBV20-1 CSAIQGLDSPLHF
TRBV30 CAWDDRDQPQHF
TRBV3-1 CASSQELTNEKLFF
TRBV20-1 CSARDPAGGTQETQYF
TRBV4-1 CASSHVQGSYGYTF
TRBV2 CASRLLASIRNTGELFF
TRBV18 CASSPLGQGLEVF
TRBV4-2 CASSRVRGRGNTIYF
TRBV7-8 CASSPGTDSNQPQHF
TRBV20-1 CSARRENSNQPQHF
TRBV18 CASSYGQGETQYF
TRBV4-1 CASSRIGLEYNEQFF